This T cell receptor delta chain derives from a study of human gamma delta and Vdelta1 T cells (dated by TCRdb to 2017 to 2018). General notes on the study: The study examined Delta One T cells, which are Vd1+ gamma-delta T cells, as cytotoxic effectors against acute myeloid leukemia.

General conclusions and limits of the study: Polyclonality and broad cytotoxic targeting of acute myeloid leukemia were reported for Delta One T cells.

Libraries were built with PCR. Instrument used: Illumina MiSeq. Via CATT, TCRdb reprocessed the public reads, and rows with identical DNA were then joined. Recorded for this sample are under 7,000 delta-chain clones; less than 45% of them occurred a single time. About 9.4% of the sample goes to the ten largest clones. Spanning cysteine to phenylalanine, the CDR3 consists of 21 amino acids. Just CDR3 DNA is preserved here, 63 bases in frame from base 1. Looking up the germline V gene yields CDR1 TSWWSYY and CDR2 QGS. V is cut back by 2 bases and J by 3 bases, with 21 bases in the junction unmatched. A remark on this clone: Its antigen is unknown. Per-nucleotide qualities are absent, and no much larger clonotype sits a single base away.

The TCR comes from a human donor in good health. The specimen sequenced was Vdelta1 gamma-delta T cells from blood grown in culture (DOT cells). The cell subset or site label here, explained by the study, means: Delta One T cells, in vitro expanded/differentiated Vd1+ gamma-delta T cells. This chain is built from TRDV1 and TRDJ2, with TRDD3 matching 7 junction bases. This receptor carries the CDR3 CALGEGGSTNWGSDLTAQLFF. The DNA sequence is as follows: TGTGCTCTTGGGGAAGGAGGGTCCACGAACTGGGGTTCCGACCTGACAGCACAACTCTTCTTT.